This T cell receptor beta chain was captured by sequencing in a study of shared clonotypes between healthy human individuals. Across the study: Each donor's CD8 memory used one plate, CD8 naive two, each CD4 subset three.

Study-level results: Memory subsets generally showed smaller estimated richness than naive subsets did. Specimens sampled were limited to blood, with tissue repertoires likely differing.

Per the germline V gene, CDR1 is MDHEN and CDR2 is SYDVKM. CDR3 size: 13 residues. V was trimmed by 7 bases and J by 5 bases, leaving 15 bases between them. Healthy HIV-negative adults with no recent acute infections or vaccinations were recruited as donors. Repertoires were generated with immunoSEQ multiplex PCR, while TCRdb's copy carries only in-frame clones and drops some. Among roughly 1,000,000 clones listed, more than 75% were seen once. To note about this clone: Its antigen remains unidentified.

The V and J genes are TRBV28 and TRBJ2-7; D is possibly TRBD2 (6 bases). This TCR was sampled from a man younger than 30 in good health. Some clones in this sample may be carry-over from other donors' samples. The sequenced sample was memory CD4+ T cells from PBMCs. The subset is: CD45RA-negative fraction. CDR3 in DNA: TGTGCCAGCACCCCCGGGGGTCGCGACGAGCAGTACTTC. It is translated as CASTPGGRDEQYF.